This T cell receptor beta chain was observed in a study of blood T cell repertoires in COVID-19. Participant age was roughly 18 to 90 years, and participants resided in fewer than 25 US areas. V was clipped by 5 bases and J by 6 bases; unmatched bases: 10. Germline V CDR1 and CDR2: MDHEN, SYDVKM. The length of the CDR3 is 16 residues. The repertoire was sequenced with immunoSEQ multiplex PCR; TCRdb's copy has only in-frame clones and lacks some. Here the sample spans fewer than 250,000 clones, 70% to 90% being singletons. The sequenced sample was PBMCs or T cells enriched from blood (not recorded which). The source of this sequence is a man aged 30-40 years who had recovered from COVID-19. The chain couples TRBV28 to TRBJ2-2, with 9 bases matching TRBD1. The CDR3 loop is CASSESGTGWAGELFF. The CDR3 DNA is TGTGCCAGCAGTGAGTCCGGGACAGGGTGGGCCGGGGAGCTGTTTTTT.